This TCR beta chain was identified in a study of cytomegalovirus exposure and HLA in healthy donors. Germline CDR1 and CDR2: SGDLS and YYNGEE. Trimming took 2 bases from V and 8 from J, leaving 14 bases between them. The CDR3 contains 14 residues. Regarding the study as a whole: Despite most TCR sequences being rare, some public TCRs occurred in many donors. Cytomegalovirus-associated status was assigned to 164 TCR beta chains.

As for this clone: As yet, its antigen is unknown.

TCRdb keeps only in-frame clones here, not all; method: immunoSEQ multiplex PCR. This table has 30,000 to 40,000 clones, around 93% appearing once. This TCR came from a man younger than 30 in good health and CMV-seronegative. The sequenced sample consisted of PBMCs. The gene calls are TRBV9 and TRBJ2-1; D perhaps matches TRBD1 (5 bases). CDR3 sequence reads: CASSVRQTVDEQFF. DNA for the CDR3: TGTGCCAGCAGCGTCCGACAGACAGTGGATGAGCAGTTCTTC.